The 21 T cell receptor beta chains presented below share a single source sample, sequenced in a study of T cells in Graves' hyperthyroidism and ophthalmopathy. TCR beta CDR3 region amplification was performed from RNA transcripts. HTBI primers drove first-round RT-PCR of the TCR CDR3. TCRdb processed the multiplex PCR reads anew with MiXCR; each CDR3 protein has one entry. The sample records about 590,000 distinct CDR3 sequences, 15% to 18% being singletons. Source material: blood. Source of these receptors: a woman aged 25 to 45 with Graves' hyperthyroidism.

CDR3 nucleotide sequence: TGTGCCAGTAGTATTGGAGCGGGAGAGGAGGAGCTGTTTTTT. As protein: CASSIGAGEEELFF. The V and J genes are TRBV19 and TRBJ2-2; the match to TRBD2 covers 8 bases. Trimming at V came to 3 bases and at J to 10 bases, leaving 7 bases not matched to a gene. This CDR3 has 14 amino acids. Germline loops: CDR1 LNHDA, CDR2 SQIVND (reference sequence).

V usage is TRBV6-5 and J usage is TRBJ2-1; 7 nucleotides agree with TRBD1. CDR1 and CDR2 (germline): MNHEY, SVGAGI. This CDR3 has 15 amino acids. V lost 2 bases, J lost 3 bases, and 4 bases stayed unmatched. CDR3 protein: CASSYARQGYNEQFF. The CDR3 nucleotides are TGTGCCAGCAGTTACGCCCGACAGGGCTACAATGAGCAGTTCTTC.

This clonotype occurred many times. The chain couples TRBV28 to TRBJ1-2; D call uncertain. This CDR3 region has 12 residues. Deletions cut 2 bases from V and 1 base from J, with 2 bases between. Germline V gene sequence: CDR1 MDHEN, CDR2 SYDVKM. CDR3 sequence reads: CASSLLNYGYTF. CDR3 in DNA: TGTGCCAGCAGTTTACTTAACTATGGCTACACCTTC.

The table lists this clonotype with a few counts. This sequence joins TRBV20-1 and TRBJ2-5; TRBD2 is a possible D gene (5 bases). Between the trimmed V and J ends, which lost 2 bases and 5 bases, there was a span of 15 bases. The germline gives CDR1 DFQATT, CDR2 SNEGSKA (reference sequence). The CDR3 loop spans 14 amino acids. The CDR3 DNA reads as TGCAGTGCTAGATCGAGAGGGTGGATGGAGACCCAGTACTTC. Translated: CSARSRGWMETQYF.

The chain couples TRBV9 to TRBJ2-1; 8 positions match TRBD2. The CDR3 spans 16 residues. Germline loops: CDR1 SGDLS, CDR2 YYNGEE. V shed 6 bases, J shed 9 bases, and the junction held 17 bases outside the gene matches. CDR3 coding DNA: TGTGCCAGCAACGGAGCGGGAGAGGGTCAATCTAGTGAGCAGTTCTTC. It translates to CASNGAGEGQSSEQFF.

The rearrangement links TRBV24-1 to TRBJ2-2; D not certain. CDR1 is KGHDR, CDR2 SFDVKD, per germline. V lost 7 bases, J lost 3 bases, and 5 bases lay in between. This CDR3 has 12 amino acids. The DNA of the CDR3 is TGTGCCACCAGCGGGTACACCGGGGAGCTGTTTTTT. Translated: CATSGYTGELFF.

This clonotype was seen at least ten times. The genes are TRBV20-1 and TRBJ1-1, with TRBD1 matching over 8 bases. Germline values: CDR1 DFQATT, CDR2 SNEGSKA (reference sequence). Trimming cost V 4 bases and J 5 bases; bases outside gene matches: 12. The CDR3 length is 15 residues. CDR3 amino acids: CSATPSGGIRTEAFF. In nucleotides, the CDR3 is TGCAGTGCTACGCCGTCAGGGGGCATAAGGACTGAAGCTTTCTTT.

This clonotype has a count of ten or more. The chain recombines TRBV28 with TRBJ1-1; D is ambiguous. Trimming removed 6 bases at V and 4 bases at J, with 15 bases between. CDR1 and CDR2 (germline): MDHEN, SYDVKM. CDR3 length: 14 amino acids. CDR3 loop: CASRPRRGGTEAFF. Written as DNA, the CDR3 is TGTGCCAGCAGACCACGACGCGGAGGCACTGAAGCTTTCTTT.

This clonotype showed up just a few times. This chain links TRBV9 with TRBJ2-7, with a weak D call TRBD2 (6 bases). Germline CDR1 reads SGDLS; CDR2 reads YYNGEE. The CDR3 is made up of 15 amino acids. V gave up 4 bases and J gave up 6 bases, with 20 bases separating them. The CDR3 protein is CASSPSDSGTFEQYF. The CDR3 nucleotides are TGTGCCAGCAGCCCCTCGGATAGCGGTACCTTCGAGCAGTACTTC.

This clonotype was found a few times. This chain connects TRBV9 to TRBJ2-2; TRBD2 is a possible D gene (6 bases). The length of the CDR3 is 13 residues. V was pared by 3 bases and J by 5 bases, with 8 bases between. Per the germline V gene, CDR1 is SGDLS and CDR2 is YYNGEE. In DNA form, the CDR3 reads TGTGCCAGCAGCGCTGGGACTACCGGGGAGCTGTTTTTT. It is translated as CASSAGTTGELFF.

This clonotype was observed a handful of times. The genes are TRBV7-2 and TRBJ2-1, with 12 bases fitting TRBD2. After removal of 5 bases from V and 9 bases from J, the junction contained 2 bases not matched to a gene. From germline, CDR1 is SGHTA and CDR2 FQGNSA. The CDR3 is made up of 13 amino acids. The CDR3 DNA is TGTGCCAGCAGCGTGGGACTAGCGGGTGAGCAGTTCTTC. Amino acid sequence: CASSVGLAGEQFF.

CDR3 loop: CSASRGRGAGELFF. The CDR3 nucleotides read TGCAGTGCTAGTAGGGGAAGAGGGGCCGGGGAGCTGTTTTTT. The J gene is TRBJ2-2, the V gene TRBV20-1, with D perhaps matching TRBD1 or TRBD2 (5 bases each). The CDR3 is 14 residues long. The germline CDR1 and CDR2 sequences are DFQATT and SNEGSKA (reference sequence). V was clipped by 3 bases and J by 6 bases, with 14 bases between them.

In this sample, this clonotype turned up many times. The rearrangement uses TRBV28 and TRBJ2-5; tentatively, D is TRBD2 (7 bases). Germline CDR1 and CDR2: MDHEN and SYDVKM. The CDR3 covers 14 residues. Deletions cut 3 bases from V and 7 bases from J, with 15 bases between. The DNA of the CDR3 is TGTGCCAGCAGTTTGGGAGGGCAGGGGTGGACCCAGTACTTC. This gives the protein CASSLGGQGWTQYF.

This clonotype was seen a few times. The rearrangement uses TRBV12-3 or TRBV12-4 and TRBJ2-1; 8 nucleotides match TRBD2. The CDR3 length is 17 residues. With 7 bases clipped from V and 4 bases from J, the junction kept 15 bases outside the gene matches. The CDR3, as DNA: TGTGCCAGCAAACCTCGGGGGGGGCGGTCGGGATACAATGAGCAGTTCTTC. It encodes CASKPRGGRSGYNEQFF.

The chain has TRBV5-1 and TRBJ2-7; D tentatively reads TRBD1 or TRBD2 (5 bases each). V was trimmed by 4 bases and J by 6 bases, leaving 17 bases between them. The CDR3 runs to 14 residues. Germline CDR1 and CDR2: SGHRS and YFSETQ. This chain's CDR3 is CASSVGAGRGEQYF. CDR3 DNA: TGCGCCAGCAGCGTCGGGGCAGGGCGAGGCGAGCAGTACTTC.

This clonotype was seen many times. This rearrangement joins TRBV12-3 or TRBV12-4 to TRBJ1-6, with unresolved D. Between the trimmed V and J ends, which lost 1 base and 3 bases, there was a span of 4 bases. CDR3 length: 14 residues. CDR3 DNA: TGTGCCAGCAGTTTAGACGACTATAATTCACCCCTCCACTTT. It is translated as CASSLDDYNSPLHF.

This clonotype appeared a few times. Here the CDR3 reads CASRYFTEQFF. The CDR3 DNA is TGTGCCAGCAGATATTTCACCGAGCAGTTCTTC. V and J are TRBV6-2 or TRBV6-3 and TRBJ2-1; unclear D gene. CDR1 is MNHEY, CDR2 SVGEGT, per germline. CDR3 size: 11 residues. Deletions cut 6 bases from V and 10 bases from J, with 10 bases between.

The sample holds many counts of this clonotype. The chain joins TRBV6-5 to TRBJ2-3, with D perhaps TRBD2 (5 bases). Trimming removed 0 bases at V and 9 bases at J, with 16 bases between. Germline V gene lookup returns CDR1 MNHEY and CDR2 SVGAGI. CDR3 length equals 15 residues. The CDR3 nucleotides are TGTGCCAGCAGTTACTCTCGGGAAGTAGGGATCACGCAGTATTTT. It encodes CASSYSREVGITQYF.

This clonotype showed up just a few times. The chain employs TRBV7-2 and TRBJ2-5; 8 nucleotides align to TRBD2. V lost 4 bases, J lost 14 bases, and 6 bases stayed unmatched. The CDR3 sequence is 11 residues long. Germline V gives CDR1 SGHTA, CDR2 FQGNSA. CDR3 sequence: CASSSGLVRYF. The CDR3 DNA reads as TGTGCCAGCAGCTCGGGACTAGTGAGATACTTC.

This clonotype was detected many times. V is TRBV18 and J is TRBJ2-5, with 7 bases lining up with TRBD1. Germline CDR1 and CDR2: KGHSH and LQKENI. This CDR3 comprises 15 residues. The trim removed 0 bases at V and 4 bases at J, leaving 5 bases unmatched. CDR3 protein: CASSPPPNRGETQYF. For the CDR3, the DNA is TGTGCCAGCTCACCACCGCCGAACAGGGGAGAGACCCAGTACTTC.

On this clonotype: This may arise from a read error, as a much more abundant clone is one base away. The V and J genes are TRBV18 and TRBJ2-1; no clear D gene. The CDR3 totals 13 residues. Germline CDR1 is KGHSH and CDR2 is LQKENI. For the CDR3, the DNA is TGTGCCAGCTCACCCAGTTGGGAAAATGAGCAGTCCTTC. Translating gives CASSPSWENEQSF.